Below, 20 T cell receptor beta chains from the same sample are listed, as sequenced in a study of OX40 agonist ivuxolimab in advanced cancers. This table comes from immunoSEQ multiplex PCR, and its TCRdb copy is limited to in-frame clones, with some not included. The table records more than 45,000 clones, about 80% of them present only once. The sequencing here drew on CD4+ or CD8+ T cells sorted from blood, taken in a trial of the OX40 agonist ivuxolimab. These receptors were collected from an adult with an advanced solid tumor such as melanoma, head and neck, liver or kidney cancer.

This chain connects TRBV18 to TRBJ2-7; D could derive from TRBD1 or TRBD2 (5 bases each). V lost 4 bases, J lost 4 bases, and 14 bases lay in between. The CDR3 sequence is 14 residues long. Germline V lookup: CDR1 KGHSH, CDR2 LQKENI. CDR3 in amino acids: CASSQPGRSYEQYF. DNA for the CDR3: TGTGCCAGCTCACAGCCGGGACGTTCATACGAGCAGTACTTC.

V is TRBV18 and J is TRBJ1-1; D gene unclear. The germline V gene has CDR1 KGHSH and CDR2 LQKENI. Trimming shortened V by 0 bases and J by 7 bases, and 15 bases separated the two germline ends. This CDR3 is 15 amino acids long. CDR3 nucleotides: TGTGCCAGCTCACCACCGGGGTTATCGGAGGGTGAAGCTTTCTTT. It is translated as CASSPPGLSEGEAFF.

The CDR3 loop is CASSLSGTGLYNEQFF. The CDR3 DNA is TGCGCCAGCAGCTTGAGTGGGACAGGATTATACAATGAGCAGTTCTTC. The genes are TRBV5-1 and TRBJ2-1, with 8 bases identical to TRBD1. V lost 1 base and J lost 4; bases outside the gene matches: 7. CDR3 length: 16 amino acids. Germline V gives CDR1 SGHRS, CDR2 YFSETQ.

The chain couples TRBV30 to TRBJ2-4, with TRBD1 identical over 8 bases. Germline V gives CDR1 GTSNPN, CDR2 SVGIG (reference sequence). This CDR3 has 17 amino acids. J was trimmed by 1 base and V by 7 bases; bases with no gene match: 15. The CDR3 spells CALGVGTGIGAKNIQYF. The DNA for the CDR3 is TGTGCCTTAGGAGTTGGGACAGGCATTGGGGCCAAAAACATTCAGTACTTC.

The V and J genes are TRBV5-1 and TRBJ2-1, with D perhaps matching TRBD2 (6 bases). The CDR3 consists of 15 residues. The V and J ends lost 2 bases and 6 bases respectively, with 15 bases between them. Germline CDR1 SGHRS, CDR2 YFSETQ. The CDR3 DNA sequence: TGCGCCAGCAGCTTTATATCCGGGAGCAGCAATGAGCAGTTCTTC. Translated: CASSFISGSSNEQFF.

CDR3 protein: CASSLGLGARGGANVLTF. CDR3 in DNA: TGTGCCAGCAGCTTAGGTCTGGGGGCAAGAGGTGGGGCCAACGTCCTGACTTTC. The chain is built from TRBV7-9 and TRBJ2-6, with a tentative D call TRBD1 (6 bases). The ends were cut back, 1 base at V and 3 bases at J, with 16 bases in the middle. The CDR3 runs to 18 residues. CDR1 and CDR2 (germline): SEHNR, FQNEAQ (reference sequence).

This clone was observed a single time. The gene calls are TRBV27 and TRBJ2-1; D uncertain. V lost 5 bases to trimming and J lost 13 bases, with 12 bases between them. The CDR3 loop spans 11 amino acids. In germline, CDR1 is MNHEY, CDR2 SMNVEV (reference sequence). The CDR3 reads CASSTDVIQFF. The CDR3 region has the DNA TGTGCCAGCAGTACAGACGTCATACAGTTCTTC.

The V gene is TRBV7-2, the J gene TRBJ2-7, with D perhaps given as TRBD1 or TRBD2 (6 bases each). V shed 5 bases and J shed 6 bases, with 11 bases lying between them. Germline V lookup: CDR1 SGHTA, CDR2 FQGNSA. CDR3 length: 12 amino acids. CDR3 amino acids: CASSLWGAEQYF. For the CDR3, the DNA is TGTGCCAGCAGCCTGTGGGGGGCCGAGCAGTACTTC.

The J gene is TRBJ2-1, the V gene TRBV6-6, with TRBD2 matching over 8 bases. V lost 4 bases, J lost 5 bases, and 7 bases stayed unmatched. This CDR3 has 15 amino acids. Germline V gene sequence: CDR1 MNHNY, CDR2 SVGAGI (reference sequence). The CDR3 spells CASSFPGTRNNEQFF. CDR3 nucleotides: TGTGCCAGCAGTTTTCCCGGGACTAGAAACAATGAGCAGTTCTTC.

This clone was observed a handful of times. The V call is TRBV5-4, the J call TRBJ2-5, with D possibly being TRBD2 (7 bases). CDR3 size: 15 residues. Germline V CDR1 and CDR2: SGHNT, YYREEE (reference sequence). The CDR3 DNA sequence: TGTGGACTCTCTCCGGGCGGGGGCTTCCAAGAGACCCAGTACTTC. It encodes CGLSPGGGFQETQYF.

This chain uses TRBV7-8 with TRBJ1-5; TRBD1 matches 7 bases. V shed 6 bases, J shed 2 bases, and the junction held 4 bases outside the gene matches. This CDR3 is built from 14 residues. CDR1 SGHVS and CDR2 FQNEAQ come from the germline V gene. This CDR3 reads CASSPTGGNQPQHF. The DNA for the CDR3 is TGTGCCAGCAGTCCTACAGGGGGCAATCAGCCCCAGCATTTT.

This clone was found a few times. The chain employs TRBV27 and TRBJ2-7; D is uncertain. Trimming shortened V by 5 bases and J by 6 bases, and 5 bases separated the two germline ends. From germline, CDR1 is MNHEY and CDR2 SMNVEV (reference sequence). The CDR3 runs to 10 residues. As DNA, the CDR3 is TGTGCCAGCAGTCCGTGCGAGCAGTACTTC. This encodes CASSPCEQYF.

This CDR3 is CASIHGQGEGYTF. The CDR3 region has the DNA TGTGCCAGCATTCATGGACAGGGCGAAGGCTACACCTTC. The rearrangement uses TRBV6-6 and TRBJ1-2; TRBD1 matches at 8 bases. From germline, CDR1 is MNHNY and CDR2 SVGAGI (reference sequence). CDR3 size: 13 residues. V shed 7 bases, J shed 8 bases, and the junction held 9 bases outside the gene matches.

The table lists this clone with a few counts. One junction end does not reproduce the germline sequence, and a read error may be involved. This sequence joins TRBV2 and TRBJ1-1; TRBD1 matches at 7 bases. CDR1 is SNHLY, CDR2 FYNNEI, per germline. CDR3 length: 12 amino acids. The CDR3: CASGLIGTAKSF. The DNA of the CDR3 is TGTGCCAGCGGTCTCATCGGGACAGCTAAGTCCTTT.

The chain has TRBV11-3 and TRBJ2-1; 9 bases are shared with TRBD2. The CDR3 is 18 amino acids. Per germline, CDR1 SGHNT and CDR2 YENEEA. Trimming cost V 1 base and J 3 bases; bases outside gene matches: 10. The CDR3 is CASSLGGSGSTGYNEQFF. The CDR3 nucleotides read TGTGCCAGCAGCTTAGGGGGTAGCGGGAGTACCGGCTACAATGAGCAGTTCTTC.

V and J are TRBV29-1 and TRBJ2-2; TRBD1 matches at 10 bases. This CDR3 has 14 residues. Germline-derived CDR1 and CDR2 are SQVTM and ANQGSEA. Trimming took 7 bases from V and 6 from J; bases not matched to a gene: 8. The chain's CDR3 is CSARTGGRSGELFF. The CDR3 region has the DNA TGCAGCGCCCGGACAGGGGGAAGGTCCGGGGAGCTGTTTTTT.

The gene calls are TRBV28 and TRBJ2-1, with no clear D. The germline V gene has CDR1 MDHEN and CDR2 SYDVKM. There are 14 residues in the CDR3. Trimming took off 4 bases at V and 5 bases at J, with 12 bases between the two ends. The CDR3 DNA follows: TGTGCCAGCAGTTCCCACGGCAGTAACAATGAGCAGTTCTTC. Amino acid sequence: CASSSHGSNNEQFF.

DNA of the CDR3: TGTGCCAGCAGTTTCCCCGGGGAGCTGTTTTTT. Translation: CASSFPGELFF. This chain connects TRBV28 to TRBJ2-2; no definite D call. The germline V and J ends were trimmed by 3 bases and 6 bases, with 2 bases remaining between them. CDR3 length: 11 residues. Germline loops: CDR1 MDHEN, CDR2 SYDVKM. Drawing the rest from reference TRBV28 and TRBJ2-2, the complete variable domain is DVKVTQSSRYLVKRTGEKVFLECVQDMDHENMFWYRQDPGLGLRLIYFSYDVKMKEKGDIPEGYSVSREKKERFSLILESASTNQTSMYLCASSFPGELFFGEGSRLTVL.

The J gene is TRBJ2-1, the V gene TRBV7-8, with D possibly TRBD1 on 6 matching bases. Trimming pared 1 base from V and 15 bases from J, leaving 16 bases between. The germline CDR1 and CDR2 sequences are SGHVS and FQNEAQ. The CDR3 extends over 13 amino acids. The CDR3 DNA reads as TGTGCCAGCAGCTTAGACACCGGGACACCCCGGTTCTTC. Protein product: CASSLDTGTPRFF. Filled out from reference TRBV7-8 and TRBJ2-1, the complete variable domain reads GAGVSQSPRYKVAKRGQDVALRCDPISGHVSLFWYQQALGQGPEFLTYFQNEAQLDKSGLPSDRFFAERPEGSVSTLKIQRTQQEDSAVYLCASSLDTGTPRFFGPGTRLTVL.

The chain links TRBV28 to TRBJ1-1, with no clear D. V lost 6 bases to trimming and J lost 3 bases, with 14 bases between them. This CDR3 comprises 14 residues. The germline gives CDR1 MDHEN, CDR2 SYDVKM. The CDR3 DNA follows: TGTGCCAGCAGGATCTTGTTTCGGGACACTGAAGCTTTCTTT. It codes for CASRILFRDTEAFF. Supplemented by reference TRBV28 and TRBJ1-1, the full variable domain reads DVKVTQSSRYLVKRTGEKVFLECVQDMDHENMFWYRQDPGLGLRLIYFSYDVKMKEKGDIPEGYSVSREKKERFSLILESASTNQTSMYLCASRILFRDTEAFFGQGTRLTVV.